The source of this T cell receptor beta chain is a study of T cell responses to AZD1222 COVID-19 vaccine. Points from the study as a whole: Spike-specific TCR breadth rose after two AZD1222 doses, and depth rose as well. Nearly half of spike-specific TCRs reportedly go after variant regions that carry no mutations.

Notes on this clone: As yet, its antigen is unknown.

V was pared by 4 bases and J by 16 bases, with 16 bases between. CDR3 length: 12 amino acids. The protocol was immunoSEQ multiplex PCR, while the TCRdb copy is restricted to in-frame clones and leaves out a portion. This table has 100,000 to 120,000 clones, around nine tenths appearing once. The V call is TRBV12-3 or TRBV12-4, the J call TRBJ1-4; D gene ambiguous. The material sequenced was peripheral blood, taken on day 0 of AZD1222 vaccination. This clonotype was sampled from an adult in good health. The DNA for the CDR3 is TGTGCCAGCAGTTCCGACCGACATAGCCCGTTTTTT. The encoded protein is CASSSDRHSPFF.